Sample share makes the clone carrying this T cell receptor delta chain medium-sized. This entry comes from a study of gamma-delta chains in newborns, infants, children. TCRdb reapplied CATT to the reads. The table records roughly 5,500 delta-chain clones, 2.6% of them present only once. Material for sequencing was blood. The clonotype comes from a child who was a newborn, infant or young child, either healthy, febrile or measles-vaccinated (not recorded which).

The CDR3 is CACDTLGETDKLIF. The CDR3 coding sequence is TGTGCCTGTGACACACTGGGGGAAACCGATAAACTCATCTTT. This sequence joins TRDV2 and TRDJ1; 9 positions agree with TRDD3. In germline, CDR1 is GEAIGNYY, CDR2 EKD. J gave up 2 bases and V 1 base, and 1 base lay outside the gene matches. The CDR3 is made up of 14 amino acids.